These 13 T cell receptor beta chains were sequenced from one sample in a study of shared clonotypes between healthy human individuals. Measured with immunoSEQ multiplex PCR; TCRdb has only the in-frame clones, and not every one. This sample has some 580,000 clones, with roughly 98% found just once. Terminally differentiated effector memory CD45RA+ cells were left out of the naive CD8 fraction, which was CD45RO-negative and positively selected for CCR7. Input material: naive CD8+ T cells sorted from blood. These receptor sequences come from a man younger than 45 in good health.

The chain uses TRBV29-1 and TRBJ2-2; 7 bases map to TRBD1. The germline gives CDR1 SQVTM, CDR2 ANQGSEA. CDR3 length: 11 residues. Written as DNA, the CDR3 is TGCACAGGGGGTGACACCGGGGAGCTGTTTTTT. It yields the protein CTGGDTGELFF.

This chain uses TRBV7-9 with TRBJ2-1; TRBD2 aligns across 8 bases. The ends lost 6 bases at V and 9 bases at J; junction bases unmatched: 10. The CDR3 has 14 amino acids. Per germline, CDR1 SEHNR and CDR2 FQNEAQ (reference sequence). The CDR3 here is CASSKLAEGPEQFF. CDR3 nucleotides: TGTGCCAGCAGTAAACTAGCGGAGGGGCCTGAGCAGTTCTTC. Full variable domain (remainder filled in from reference TRBV7-9 and TRBJ2-1): DTGVSQNPRHKITKRGQNVTFRCDPISEHNRLYWYRQTLGQGPEFLTYFQNEAQLEKSRLLSDRFSAERPKGSFSTLEIQRTEQGDSAMYLCASSKLAEGPEQFFGPGTRLTVL.

The chain uses TRBV5-4 and TRBJ2-5; TRBD2 might be the D (6 bases). The CDR3 spans 15 residues. V lost 6 bases, J lost 4 bases, and 19 bases lay in between. The germline V gene encodes CDR1 SGHNT and CDR2 YYREEE (reference sequence). The CDR3 DNA follows: TGTGCCAGCAAGATCGGGGGAGTAGACCCAGAGACCCAGTACTTC. Translating it yields CASKIGGVDPETQYF.

This chain links TRBV5-1 with TRBJ2-5; D not certain. The CDR3 has 13 amino acids. CDR1 and CDR2 from the germline V gene are SGHRS and YFSETQ. Trimming left V 0 bases short and J 3 bases short, with 6 bases between. The CDR3 protein is CASSLEQKETQYF. The CDR3 DNA reads as TGCGCCAGCAGCTTGGAACAGAAAGAGACCCAGTACTTC.

This rearrangement joins TRBV5-1 to TRBJ1-1, with TRBD1 as a possible D gene (5 bases). V shed 0 bases and J shed 4 bases, with 16 bases lying between them. Germline CDR1 SGHRS, CDR2 YFSETQ. This CDR3 region has 16 residues. CDR3: CASSLASPRASTEAFF. CDR3 bases: TGCGCCAGCAGCTTGGCCTCCCCCAGGGCCAGCACTGAAGCTTTCTTT.

V and J are TRBV7-9 and TRBJ2-7, with 9 bases identical to TRBD1. This CDR3 is built from 15 residues. CDR1 SEHNR and CDR2 FQNEAQ come from the germline V gene (reference sequence). V lost 2 bases and J lost 3; bases outside the gene matches: 5. The CDR3 protein is CASSLRTGANYEQYF. Here the CDR3 DNA reads TGTGCCAGCAGCTTAAGGACAGGGGCCAACTACGAGCAGTACTTC.

This chain joins TRBV5-6 and TRBJ2-7; 7 bases are a match to TRBD2. This CDR3 has 15 amino acids. Trimming at V came to 3 bases and at J to 4 bases, leaving 10 bases not matched to a gene. The V gene's germline CDR1 is SGHDT and CDR2 YYEEEE. The CDR3 region is CASSSPVRGSYEQYF. The CDR3 region has the DNA TGTGCCAGCAGCTCGCCCGTACGCGGGAGTTACGAGCAGTACTTC.

On this clone: The same CDR3 is also encoded by other DNA sequences in this sample. The chain joins TRBV18 to TRBJ2-7; D remains ambiguous. The CDR3 loop spans 12 amino acids. CDR1 KGHSH and CDR2 LQKENI come from the germline V gene. V shed 3 bases and J shed 2 bases, with 5 bases lying between them. CDR3 bases: TGTGCCAGCTCACCGGGGACCTACGAGCAGTACTTC. Protein: CASSPGTYEQYF. The full variable domain, in which reference TRBV18 and TRBJ2-7 provide the parts outside the CDR3, is NAGVMQNPRHLVRRRGQEARLRCSPMKGHSHVYWYRQLPEEGLKFMVYLQKENIIDESGMPKERFSAEFPKEGPSILRIQQVVRGDSAAYFCASSPGTYEQYFGPGTRLTVT.

This rearrangement joins TRBV5-4 to TRBJ2-7; 10 nucleotides match TRBD2. Germline V gives CDR1 SGHNT, CDR2 YYREEE (reference sequence). This CDR3 has 14 amino acids. J lost 4 bases, V lost 2 bases, and 3 bases had no gene match. The CDR3 sequence is CASSFLAGGYEQYF. CDR3 coding DNA: TGTGCCAGCAGCTTTTTAGCGGGAGGTTACGAGCAGTACTTC.

The chain has TRBV29-1 and TRBJ2-2, with 8 bases matching TRBD1. V shed 7 bases and J 5 bases; nucleotides not matched to a gene: 9. CDR3 length: 14 residues. Germline V gene data show CDR1 as SQVTM and CDR2 as ANQGSEA. CDR3 DNA sequence: TGCAGCGCCGCTGGACAGGGATGGACCGGGGAGCTGTTTTTT. This translates into CSAAGQGWTGELFF.

V gene TRBV6-1 combines with J gene TRBJ1-1; TRBD1 agrees at 7 bases. CDR3 length equals 13 residues. Germline V gene data show CDR1 as MNHNS and CDR2 as SASEGT. The ends lost 10 bases at V and 4 bases at J; junction bases unmatched: 9. The CDR3 bases are TGTGCCACTTACAGGGGTGAGAGCACTGAAGCTTTCTTT. It yields the protein CATYRGESTEAFF.

J is TRBJ2-3 and V is TRBV6-1; 10 positions agree with TRBD2. Germline V CDR1 and CDR2: MNHNS, SASEGT. CDR3 length: 18 residues. V gave up 1 base and J gave up 1 base; unmatched junction bases: 8. The CDR3 region is CASSEDPLAGRRTDTQYF. As DNA, the CDR3 is TGTGCCAGCAGTGAAGACCCACTAGCGGGACGTCGCACAGATACGCAGTATTTT.

As to this clone: Additional DNA sequences in this sample encode the identical CDR3. V gene TRBV7-9 combines with J gene TRBJ2-1; no clear D gene. From germline, CDR1 is SEHNR and CDR2 FQNEAQ (reference sequence). Trimming pared 2 bases from V and 8 bases from J, leaving 4 bases between. This CDR3 region has 11 residues. The CDR3 DNA sequence: TGTGCCAGCAGCTTATCCTATGAGCAGTTCTTC. Protein: CASSLSYEQFF.